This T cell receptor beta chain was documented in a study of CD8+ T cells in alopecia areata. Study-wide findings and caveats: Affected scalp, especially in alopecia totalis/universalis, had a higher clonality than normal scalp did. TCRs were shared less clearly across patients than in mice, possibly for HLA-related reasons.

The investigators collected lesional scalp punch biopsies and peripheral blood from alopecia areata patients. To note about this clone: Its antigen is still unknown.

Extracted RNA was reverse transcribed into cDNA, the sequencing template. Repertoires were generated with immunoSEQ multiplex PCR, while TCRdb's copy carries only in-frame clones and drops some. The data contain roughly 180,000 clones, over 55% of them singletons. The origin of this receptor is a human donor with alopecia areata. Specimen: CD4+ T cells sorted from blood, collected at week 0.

CDR3 sequence: CASSRQGRQETQYF. The CDR3 DNA follows: TGTGCCAGCAGCCGACAGGGCCGTCAAGAGACCCAGTACTTC. The rearrangement uses TRBV27 and TRBJ2-5; 7 bases line up with TRBD1. CDR1 MNHEY and CDR2 SMNVEV come from the germline V gene (reference sequence). The V segment lost 6 bases and the J segment 2 bases; nucleotides outside the gene matches: 6. This CDR3 is 14 amino acids long.